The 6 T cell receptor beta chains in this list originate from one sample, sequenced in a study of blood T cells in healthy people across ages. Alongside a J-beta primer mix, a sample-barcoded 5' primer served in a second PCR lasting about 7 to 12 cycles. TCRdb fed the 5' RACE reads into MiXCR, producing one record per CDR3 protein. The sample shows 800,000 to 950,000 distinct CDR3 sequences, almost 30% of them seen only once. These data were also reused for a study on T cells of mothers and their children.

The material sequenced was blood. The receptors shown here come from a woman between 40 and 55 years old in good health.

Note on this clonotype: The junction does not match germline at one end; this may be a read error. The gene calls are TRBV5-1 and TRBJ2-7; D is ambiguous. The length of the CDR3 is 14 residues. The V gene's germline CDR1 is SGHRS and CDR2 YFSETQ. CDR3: CTSSLVGFNYEQYF. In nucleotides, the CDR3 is TGCACCAGCAGCTTGGTCGGATTTAACTACGAGCAGTACTTC.

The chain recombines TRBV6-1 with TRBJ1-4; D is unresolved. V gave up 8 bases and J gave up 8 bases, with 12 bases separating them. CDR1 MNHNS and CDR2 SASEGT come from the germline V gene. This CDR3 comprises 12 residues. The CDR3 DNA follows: TGTGCCAGCCGGGTACTGACAGAAAAACTGTTTTTT. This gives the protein CASRVLTEKLFF.

The CDR3 DNA reads TGTGCCAGCAGGGGTTCCTTCTCTGGGGCCAACGTCCTGACTTTC. Protein product: CASRGSFSGANVLTF. The genes are TRBV11-2 and TRBJ2-6; D is undetermined. In germline, CDR1 is SGHAT, CDR2 FQNNGV. This CDR3 region has 15 residues. Trimming removed 6 bases from V and 0 bases from J, with 9 bases in between.

CDR3 DNA: TGTGCCAGCAGTTACTCACTCACTATAATGGGACAGCAAGAGACCCAGTACTTC. Its translation: CASSYSLTIMGQQETQYF. This chain links TRBV6-5 with TRBJ2-5, with TRBD1 matching over 7 bases. With V trimmed by 0 bases and J by 2 bases, 12 bases remained unmatched. The CDR3 consists of 18 residues. Per germline, CDR1 MNHEY and CDR2 SVGAGI.

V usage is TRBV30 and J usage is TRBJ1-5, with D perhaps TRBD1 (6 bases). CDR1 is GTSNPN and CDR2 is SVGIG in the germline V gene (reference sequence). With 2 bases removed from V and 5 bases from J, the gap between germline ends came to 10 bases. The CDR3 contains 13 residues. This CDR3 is CAWSRDTDQPQHF. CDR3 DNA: TGTGCCTGGAGTCGGGACACCGATCAGCCCCAGCATTTT.

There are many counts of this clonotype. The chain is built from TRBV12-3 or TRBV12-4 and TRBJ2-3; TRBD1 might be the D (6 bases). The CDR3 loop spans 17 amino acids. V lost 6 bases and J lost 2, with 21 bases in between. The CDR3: CASRGRSRGLHTDTQYF. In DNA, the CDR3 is TGTGCCAGCAGGGGACGATCAAGGGGGTTGCACACAGATACGCAGTATTTT.